This TCR beta chain originates from a study of blood T cell repertoires in COVID-19. Study at large: Italy, Spain and the United States were the sources of the convalescent and acute COVID-19 samples.

Per the study methods: For nucleated cells, counts were estimated from reference gene primer amplification. The data were produced by immunoSEQ multiplex PCR, yet TCRdb's version contains in-frame clones alone and is incomplete. The DNA was the basis for D and trimming; V, J and clone size are from that table. The sample has tens of thousands of clones; about 74% are singletons. V dropped 5 bases and J dropped 4 bases, with 20 bases sitting between them. The CDR3 spans 16 residues. Germline CDR1 is SGHTA and CDR2 is FQGNSA. Sequencing used peripheral blood. This sequence originates from a human donor with acute or convalescent COVID-19. The donor label of this sample is uncertain. The V call is TRBV7-2, the J call TRBJ1-2; D is ambiguous. Here the CDR3 DNA reads TGTGCCAGCAGCCCGCAGGAGGGAACCTTCGGCTATGGCTACACCTTC. Residues: CASSPQEGTFGYGYTF.